These 10 T cell receptor beta chains came from one sample sequenced in a study of T cells in Graves' hyperthyroidism and ophthalmopathy. It was RNA transcripts that yielded the amplified TCR beta CDR3 regions. TCR CDR3 underwent first-round RT-PCR with the HTBI primer set. Each CDR3 protein is one row after TCRdb ran MiXCR on the multiplex PCR reads. The data hold under 500,000 distinct CDR3 sequences, with over 11% observed a single time. The material sequenced was blood. Source of these receptors: a man aged 45-65 years with Graves' ophthalmopathy.

The sample holds a few counts of this clonotype. This chain uses TRBV5-1 with TRBJ2-2, with unresolved D. CDR1 is SGHRS, CDR2 YFSETQ, per germline. V was clipped by 0 bases and J by 4 bases, with 7 bases between them. The CDR3 extends over 14 amino acids. The CDR3 protein is CASSLVGGTGELFF. The DNA for the CDR3 is TGCGCCAGCAGCTTGGTTGGCGGCACCGGGGAGCTGTTTTTT.

This clonotype was observed a handful of times. The chain links TRBV7-9 to TRBJ2-1; TRBD2 matches at 9 bases. Germline values: CDR1 SEHNR, CDR2 FQNEAQ (reference sequence). With 5 bases clipped from V and 12 bases from J, the junction kept 20 bases outside the gene matches. The CDR3 totals 17 residues. CDR3 in DNA: TGTGCCAGCAGCCCATGGGGGCGGGAGGGACAACTAAAAGGGCAGTTCTTC. This encodes CASSPWGREGQLKGQFF.

The CDR3: CASSLVLLAGGRSPHWNEQFF. The DNA for the CDR3 is TGTGCCAGCAGCTTAGTCTTGCTAGCGGGAGGGCGGTCCCCTCATTGGAATGAGCAGTTCTTC. The V and J genes are TRBV7-9 and TRBJ2-1; 12 nucleotides line up with TRBD2. The J segment lost 7 bases and the V segment lost 1 base, leaving 20 bases of the junction unmatched. CDR1 is SEHNR and CDR2 is FQNEAQ in the germline V gene (reference sequence). CDR3 length: 21 amino acids.

Ten or more counts support this clonotype. The chain carries TRBV27 and TRBJ2-7; maybe TRBD1 (5 bases). The length of the CDR3 is 12 residues. The V gene's germline CDR1 is MNHEY and CDR2 SMNVEV (reference sequence). V was trimmed by 2 bases and J by 11 bases, leaving 13 bases between them. The CDR3 region is CASSLLPGWEYF. In nucleotides, the CDR3 is TGTGCCAGCAGTTTACTACCAGGGTGGGAGTACTTC.

In this sample, this clonotype turned up many times. This chain uses TRBV18 with TRBJ2-7; 9 nucleotides align to TRBD1. Germline lookup yields CDR1 KGHSH and CDR2 LQKENI. After removal of 6 bases from V and 4 bases from J, the junction contained 7 bases not matched to a gene. The CDR3 totals 14 residues. The CDR3 region is CASSRTGQGYEQYF. The DNA of the CDR3 is TGTGCCAGCTCGCGGACCGGACAGGGGTACGAGCAGTACTTC.

Many counts were recorded for this clonotype. The chain employs TRBV12-3 or TRBV12-4 and TRBJ2-3; D uncertain. The V and J ends lost 0 bases and 5 bases respectively, with 9 bases between them. This CDR3 has 14 amino acids. DNA of the CDR3: TGTGCCAGCAGTTTAGCTGGGCCTGGAGATACGCAGTATTTT. It codes for CASSLAGPGDTQYF.

The J gene is TRBJ2-1, the V gene TRBV19; weak D call: TRBD2 (6 bases). This CDR3 region has 15 residues. Germline V gene sequence: CDR1 LNHDA, CDR2 SQIVND (reference sequence). The ends were cut back, 5 bases at V and 4 bases at J, with 15 bases in the middle. The CDR3 bases are TGTGCCAGTAGTCCCCCCGTGGGACTTTACAATGAGCAGTTCTTC. This sequence encodes CASSPPVGLYNEQFF. The variable domain in full, completed from reference TRBV19 and TRBJ2-1, reads DGGITQSPKYLFRKEGQNVTLSCEQNLNHDAMYWYRQDPGQGLRLIYYSQIVNDFQKGDIAEGYSVSREKKESFPLTVTSAQKNPTAFYLCASSPPVGLYNEQFFGPGTRLTVL.

This clonotype was observed at least ten times. J is TRBJ2-1 and V is TRBV7-9; 11 nucleotides agree with TRBD2. The CDR3 extends over 18 amino acids. CDR1 SEHNR and CDR2 FQNEAQ come from the germline V gene (reference sequence). V shed 5 bases, J shed 0 bases, and the junction held 9 bases outside the gene matches. The chain's CDR3 is CASSTGLAGTSSYNEQFF. The CDR3 DNA is TGTGCCAGCAGCACCGGACTAGCGGGCACCTCCTCCTACAATGAGCAGTTCTTC.

CDR3 DNA: TGTGCCAGCAGTTACTCCCGGGGCAGGACGCGCACAGATACGCAGTATTTT. Protein sequence: CASSYSRGRTRTDTQYF. The gene calls are TRBV6-5 and TRBJ2-3; D is tentatively TRBD1 or TRBD2 (5 bases each). The CDR3 is 17 residues long. Germline lookup yields CDR1 MNHEY and CDR2 SVGAGI. V lost 0 bases, J lost 1 base, and 14 bases lay in between.

This clonotype has a count of ten or more. The junction shows a germline mismatch at one end, possibly a read error. V and J are TRBV3-1 and TRBJ1-1; the D gene is possibly TRBD1 (6 bases). This CDR3 has 12 amino acids. CDR1 is LGHDT and CDR2 is YNNKEL in the germline V gene (reference sequence). CDR3 sequence (DNA): TGTGCCAGCAGAGGGGGGGCAGGTGAAACTTTCTTT. This translates into CASRGGAGETFF.